This T cell receptor beta chain appears in the sequencing data of a study of T cells in Graves' hyperthyroidism and ophthalmopathy. The study, taken as a whole, reports: The model predicted ophthalmopathy a median around seven months before onset.

There are 12 residues in the CDR3. The J segment lost 4 bases and the V segment lost 9 bases, leaving 2 bases of the junction unmatched. The germline V gene has CDR1 MGHDK and CDR2 SYGVNS. About this clonotype: Its antigen is currently unknown.

Regions amplified from RNA transcripts were the TCR beta CDR3 regions. The study used the HTBI primer set for a first-round RT-PCR of the TCR CDR3. TCRdb recomputed calls from the multiplex PCR reads with MiXCR, one row per CDR3 protein. Of 550,000 to 600,000 distinct CDR3 sequences detected, approximately 14% appear once; the ten largest clones hold roughly 7.1%. The sequence was obtained from a woman aged 18 to 35 with Graves' ophthalmopathy. Sample: blood. The gene calls are TRBV25-1 and TRBJ2-7; 11 bases map to TRBD2. CDR3 DNA: TGTGCCAGTAGCGGGAGGGTATACGAGCAGTACTTC. Its protein product is CASSGRVYEQYF.